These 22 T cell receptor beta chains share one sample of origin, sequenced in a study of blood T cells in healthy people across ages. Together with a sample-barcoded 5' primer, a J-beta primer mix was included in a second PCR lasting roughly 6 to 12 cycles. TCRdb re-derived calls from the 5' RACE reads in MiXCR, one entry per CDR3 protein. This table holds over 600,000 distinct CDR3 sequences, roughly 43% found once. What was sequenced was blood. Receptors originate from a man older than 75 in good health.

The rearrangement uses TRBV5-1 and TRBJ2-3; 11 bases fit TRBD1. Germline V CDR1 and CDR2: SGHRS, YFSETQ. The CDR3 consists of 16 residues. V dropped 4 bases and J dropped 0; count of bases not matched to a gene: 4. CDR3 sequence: CASSEDRGLSTDTQYF. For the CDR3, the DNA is TGCGCCAGCAGCGAGGACAGGGGGCTTAGCACAGATACGCAGTATTTT.

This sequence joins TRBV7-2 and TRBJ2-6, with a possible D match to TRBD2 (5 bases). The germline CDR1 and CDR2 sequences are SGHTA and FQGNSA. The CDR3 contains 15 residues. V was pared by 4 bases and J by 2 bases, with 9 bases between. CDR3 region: CASSSERAGANVLTF. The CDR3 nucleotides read TGTGCCAGCAGCTCGGAGAGGGCTGGGGCCAACGTCCTGACTTTC.

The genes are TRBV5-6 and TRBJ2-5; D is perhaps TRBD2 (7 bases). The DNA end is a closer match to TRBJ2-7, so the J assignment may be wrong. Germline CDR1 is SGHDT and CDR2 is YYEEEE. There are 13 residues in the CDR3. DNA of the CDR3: TGTGCCAGCAGCCGGGGGGCCCCCTACGAGCAGTACTTC. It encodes CASSRGAPYEQYF.

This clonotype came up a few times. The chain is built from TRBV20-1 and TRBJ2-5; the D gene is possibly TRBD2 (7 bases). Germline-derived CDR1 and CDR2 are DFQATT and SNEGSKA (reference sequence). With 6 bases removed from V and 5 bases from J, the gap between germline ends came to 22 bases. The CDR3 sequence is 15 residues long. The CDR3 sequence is CSATEGGAGFETQYF. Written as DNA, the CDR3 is TGCAGTGCCACGGAGGGGGGAGCGGGATTTGAGACCCAGTACTTC.

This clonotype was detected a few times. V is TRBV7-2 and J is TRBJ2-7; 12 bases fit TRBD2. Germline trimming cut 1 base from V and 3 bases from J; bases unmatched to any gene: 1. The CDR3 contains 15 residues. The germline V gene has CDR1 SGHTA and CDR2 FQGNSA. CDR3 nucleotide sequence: TGTGCCAGCAGCTTAGAACTAGCGGGGGGCTACGAGCAGTACTTC. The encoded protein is CASSLELAGGYEQYF.

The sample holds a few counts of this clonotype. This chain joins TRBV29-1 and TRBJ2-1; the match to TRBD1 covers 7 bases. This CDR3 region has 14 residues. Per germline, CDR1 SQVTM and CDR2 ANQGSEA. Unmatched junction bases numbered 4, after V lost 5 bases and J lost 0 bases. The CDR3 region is CSVSRQGSYNEQFF. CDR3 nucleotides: TGCAGCGTTTCCCGACAGGGCTCCTACAATGAGCAGTTCTTC.

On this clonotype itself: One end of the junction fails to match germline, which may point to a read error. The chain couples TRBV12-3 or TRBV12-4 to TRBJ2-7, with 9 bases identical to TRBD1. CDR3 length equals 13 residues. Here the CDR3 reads CASRSTGGYDQYF. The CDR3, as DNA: TGTGCCAGCAGGTCAACAGGGGGCTACGATCAGTACTTC.

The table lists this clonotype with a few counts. The CDR3 loop reads CASSPTPGTAYGYTF. CDR3 in DNA: TGTGCCAGCAGCCCGACCCCCGGGACGGCCTATGGCTACACCTTC. V gene TRBV3-1 combines with J gene TRBJ1-2; TRBD1 is a possible D gene (5 bases). The CDR3 totals 15 residues. Germline V gene lookup returns CDR1 LGHDT and CDR2 YNNKEL (reference sequence). V lost 4 bases to trimming and J lost 4 bases, with 16 bases between them.

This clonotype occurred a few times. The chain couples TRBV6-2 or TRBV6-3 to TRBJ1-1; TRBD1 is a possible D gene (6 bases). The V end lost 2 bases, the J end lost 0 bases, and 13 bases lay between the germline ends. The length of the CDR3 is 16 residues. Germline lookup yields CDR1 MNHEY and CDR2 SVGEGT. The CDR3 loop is CASSYPRQDLNTEAFF. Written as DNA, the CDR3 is TGTGCCAGCAGTTACCCAAGACAGGACCTGAACACTGAAGCTTTCTTT.

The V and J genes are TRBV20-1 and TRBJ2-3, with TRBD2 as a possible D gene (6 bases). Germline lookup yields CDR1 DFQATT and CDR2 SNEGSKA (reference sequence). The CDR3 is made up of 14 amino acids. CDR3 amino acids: CSHFAGLGTDTQYF. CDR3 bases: TGCAGCCATTTTGCGGGGCTGGGTACAGATACGCAGTATTTT.

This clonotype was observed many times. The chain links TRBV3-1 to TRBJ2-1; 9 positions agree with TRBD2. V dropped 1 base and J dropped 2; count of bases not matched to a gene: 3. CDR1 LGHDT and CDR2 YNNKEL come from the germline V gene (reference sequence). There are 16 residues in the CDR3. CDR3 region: CASSQGSGGTYNEQFF. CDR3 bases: TGTGCCAGCAGCCAAGGTAGCGGGGGAACCTACAATGAGCAGTTCTTC.

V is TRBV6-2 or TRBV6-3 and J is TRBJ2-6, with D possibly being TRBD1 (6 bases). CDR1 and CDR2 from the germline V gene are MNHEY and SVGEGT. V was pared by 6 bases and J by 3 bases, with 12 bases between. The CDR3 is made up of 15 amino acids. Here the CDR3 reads CASRGNRVGANVLTF. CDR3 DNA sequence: TGTGCCAGCAGAGGGAACAGGGTTGGGGCCAACGTCCTGACTTTC.

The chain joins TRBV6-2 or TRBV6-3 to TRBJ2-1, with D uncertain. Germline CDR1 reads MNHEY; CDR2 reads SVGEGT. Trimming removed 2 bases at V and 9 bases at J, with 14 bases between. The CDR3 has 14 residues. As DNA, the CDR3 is TGTGCCAGCAGTTACCGGAAGGGCTTCAGTGAGCAGTTCTTC. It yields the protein CASSYRKGFSEQFF.

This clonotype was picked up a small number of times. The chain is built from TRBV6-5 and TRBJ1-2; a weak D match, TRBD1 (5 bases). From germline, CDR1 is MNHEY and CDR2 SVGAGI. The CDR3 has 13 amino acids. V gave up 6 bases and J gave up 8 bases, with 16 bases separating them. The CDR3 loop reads CASRGGTLGGYTF. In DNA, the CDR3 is TGTGCCAGCAGAGGCGGGACGCTGGGGGGCTACACCTTC.

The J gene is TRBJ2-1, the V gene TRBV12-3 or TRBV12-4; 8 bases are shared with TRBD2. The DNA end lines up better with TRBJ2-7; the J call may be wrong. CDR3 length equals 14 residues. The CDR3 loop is CASLGRGVYNEQYF. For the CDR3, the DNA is TGTGCCAGCCTCGGGCGGGGGGTTTACAATGAGCAGTACTTC.

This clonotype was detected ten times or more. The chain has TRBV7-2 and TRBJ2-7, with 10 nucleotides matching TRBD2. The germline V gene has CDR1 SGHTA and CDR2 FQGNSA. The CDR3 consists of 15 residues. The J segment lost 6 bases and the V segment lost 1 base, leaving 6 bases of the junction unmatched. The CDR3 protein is CASSLVSSGRGEQYF. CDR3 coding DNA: TGTGCCAGCAGCTTAGTTTCTAGCGGGAGAGGCGAGCAGTACTTC.

The CDR3 coding sequence is TGTGCCAGCAGTTTAAGGTGGCCCGGCCTTGGGACCCAGTACTTC. It translates to CASSLRWPGLGTQYF. The chain employs TRBV28 and TRBJ2-5; D is unresolved. Germline V gives CDR1 MDHEN, CDR2 SYDVKM. The CDR3 extends over 15 amino acids. Trimming shortened V by 2 bases and J by 7 bases, and 17 bases separated the two germline ends.

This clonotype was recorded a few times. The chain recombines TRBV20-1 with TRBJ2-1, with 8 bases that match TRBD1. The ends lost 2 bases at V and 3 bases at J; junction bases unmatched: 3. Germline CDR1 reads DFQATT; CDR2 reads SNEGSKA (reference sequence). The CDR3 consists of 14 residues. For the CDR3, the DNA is TGCAGTGCTAGAAGGACAGGGAGCTACAATGAGCAGTTCTTC. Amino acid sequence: CSARRTGSYNEQFF.

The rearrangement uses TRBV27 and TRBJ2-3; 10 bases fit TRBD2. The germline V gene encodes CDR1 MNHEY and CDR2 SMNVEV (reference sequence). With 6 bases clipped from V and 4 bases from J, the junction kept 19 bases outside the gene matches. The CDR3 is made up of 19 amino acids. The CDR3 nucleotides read TGTGCCAGCAGGGACGCCTTCAGCGGGGGGGCCAGATCGGCAGATACGCAGTATTTT. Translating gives CASRDAFSGGARSADTQYF.

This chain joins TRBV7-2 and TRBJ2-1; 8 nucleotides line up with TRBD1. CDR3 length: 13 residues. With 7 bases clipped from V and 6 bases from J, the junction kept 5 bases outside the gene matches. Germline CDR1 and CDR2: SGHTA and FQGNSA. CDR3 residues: CASNQQGGNEQFF. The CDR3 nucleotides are TGTGCCAGCAACCAACAGGGGGGCAATGAGCAGTTCTTC.

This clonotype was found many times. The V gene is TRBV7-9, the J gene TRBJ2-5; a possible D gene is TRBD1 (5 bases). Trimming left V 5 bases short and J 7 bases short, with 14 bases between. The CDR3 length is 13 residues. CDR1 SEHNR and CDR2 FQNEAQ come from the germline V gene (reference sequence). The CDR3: CASSPNRRGTQYF. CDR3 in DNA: TGTGCCAGCAGCCCGAACAGAAGGGGGACCCAGTACTTC.

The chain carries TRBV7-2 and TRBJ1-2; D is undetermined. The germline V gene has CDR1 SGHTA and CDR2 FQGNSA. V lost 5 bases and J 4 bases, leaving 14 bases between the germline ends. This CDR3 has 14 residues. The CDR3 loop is CASSPQQSVYGYTF. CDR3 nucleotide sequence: TGTGCCAGCAGCCCTCAACAGAGTGTCTATGGCTACACCTTC.